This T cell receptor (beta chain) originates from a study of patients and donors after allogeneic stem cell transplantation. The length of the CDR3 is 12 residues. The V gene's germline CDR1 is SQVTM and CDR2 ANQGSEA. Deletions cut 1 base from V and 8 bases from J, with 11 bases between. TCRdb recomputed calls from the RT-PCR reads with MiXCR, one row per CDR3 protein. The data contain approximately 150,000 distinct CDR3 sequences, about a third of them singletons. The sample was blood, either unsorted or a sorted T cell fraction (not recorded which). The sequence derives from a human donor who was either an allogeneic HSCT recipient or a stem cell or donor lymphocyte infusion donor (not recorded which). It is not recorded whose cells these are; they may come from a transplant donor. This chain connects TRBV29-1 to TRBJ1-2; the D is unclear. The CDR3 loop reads CSVEVFLGGYTF. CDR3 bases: TGCAGCGTTGAAGTGTTCTTGGGAGGCTACACCTTC.